This TCR beta chain stems from a study of T-cell reconstitution after alpha-beta-depleted transplantation in children. Unique molecular identifiers tagged the TCRbeta library. TCRdb ran MiXCR on the PCR reads and lists one entry per CDR3 protein. The sample carries roughly 300,000 distinct CDR3 sequences, roughly 12% recorded once. This clonotype was detected ten times or more. Its antigen is not identified. This CDR3 comprises 14 residues. Looked up from germline, CDR1 is SNHLY and CDR2 is FYNNEI. V lost 3 bases to trimming and J lost 2 bases, with 7 bases between them. Study observations and caveats: T-cell counts and diversity were attributed mostly to newly produced T cells one year after transplant. After transplant, high TCRbeta diversity at day 60 in some patients arose from surviving recipient T cells and thymic progenitors. Alpha-beta T cells present about two months after transplant were reported to originate from several hundred expanded graft clones.

This TCR derives from a male patient aged 2-15 years who had a stem cell transplant for chronic granulomatous disease, so the T cells may come from the graft donor. The V gene is TRBV2, the J gene TRBJ2-2; unclear D gene. The sequencing here drew on peripheral blood, taken 180 days after TCRalphabeta/CD19-depleted stem cell transplant. This CDR3 is CASSDRPNTGELFF. As DNA, the CDR3 is TGTGCCAGCAGTGACAGGCCAAACACCGGGGAGCTGTTTTTT. The full variable domain, rest sourced from reference TRBV2 and TRBJ2-2, is EPEVTQTPSHQVTQMGQEVILRCVPISNHLYFYWYRQILGQKVEFLVSFYNNEISEKSEIFDDQFSVERPDGSNFTLKIRSTKLEDSAMYFCASSDRPNTGELFFGEGSRLTVL.